This is a list of T cell receptor beta chains from one sample in a study of cytomegalovirus exposure and HLA in healthy donors. This table comes from immunoSEQ multiplex PCR, and its TCRdb copy is limited to in-frame clones, with some not included. The repertoire holds fewer than 250,000 clones, with over 75% as singletons. The sequencing sample was made of PBMCs. All receptors derive from a young man in good health and CMV-seronegative. Both conserved end residues are trimmed from each CDR3.

V	CDR3
TRBV14	ASSQVGGAINEQF
TRBV27	ASSLRGSNSPLH
TRBV28	ASHSGRALF
TRBV12-2	ASRLVLLAGDFTGELF
TRBV2	ASSDRTGGNEQF
TRBV5-5	ASSLEMNKETQY
TRBV19	ASSLGRPDKNIQY
TRBV4-1	ASSTSPISYEQY
TRBV11-2	ASTPHSGGVFEQF
TRBV11-2	ASSLERVSNEQF
TRBV5-6	ASSLGQSNQPQH
TRBV2	ASVRGGAGELF
TRBV27	ASSLVFGAGEVGELF
TRBV5-1	ASSEGTAAGANYGYT
TRBV21-1	ASSKARY
TRBV5-5	ASSFTTQGIEQY
TRBV10-3	AIRGDRENEKLF